This TCR delta chain was observed in a study of gamma-delta chains in newborns, infants, children. Study at large: Microbial exposure reportedly drives polyclonal innate γδ T cell expansion after birth.

There are a few counts of this clone. TCRdb reanalysed the reads via CATT. Seen here are more than 2,500 delta-chain clones, roughly 0.98% observed once, and the top ten hold 24%. Trimming shortened V by 3 bases and J by 0 bases, and 16 bases separated the two germline ends. CDR3 length: 16 residues. Germline V CDR1 and CDR2: GEAIGNYY, EKD. The origin of this receptor is a child who was a newborn, infant or young child, either healthy, febrile or measles-vaccinated (not recorded which). Sequencing input: blood. The V and J genes are TRDV2 and TRDJ1, with no clear D. CDR3 in DNA: TGTGCCTGTGACCAAGTTAGCCGGACGGACACCGATAAACTCATCTTT. It yields the protein CACDQVSRTDTDKLIF.